This TCR beta chain was obtained from a study of blood T cells in healthy people across ages. Next came a second PCR, run for about 6 to 11 cycles, which used a sample-barcoded 5' primer along with a J-beta primer mix. TCRdb used MiXCR to reprocess the 5' RACE reads, holding one entry per CDR3 protein. The data show about 970,000 distinct CDR3 sequences, roughly 47% seen once. This CDR3 region has 16 residues. Germline assignment: CDR1 DFQATT and CDR2 SNEGSKA (reference sequence). V lost 5 bases, J lost 0 bases, and 4 bases stayed unmatched. The study, taken as a whole, reports: It was the long-lived donors that had more naive CD4+ cells and higher diversity than aged donors. The fall in TCR beta diversity per million T cells was roughly linear with age.

As concerns this clonotype: Its antigen is undetermined.

Sequencing was performed on blood. This clonotype was obtained from an older woman in good health. V gene TRBV20-1 combines with J gene TRBJ2-3; TRBD2 agrees at 14 bases. CDR3 DNA: TGCAGTGCTGGACTAGCGGGAGGACCGAGCACAGATACGCAGTATTTT. Translating gives CSAGLAGGPSTDTQYF.